This is a list of T cell receptor beta chains from one sample in a study of CD8 T cells in Susac syndrome. MiXCR, run by TCRdb on the immunoSEQ multiplex PCR reads, gives a single entry per CDR3 protein. This sample carries some 300,000 distinct CDR3 sequences, 80% to 90% of them seen once, and the ten largest clones take approximately 0.11%. Sequenced material: CD8+ T cells from PBMCs. All receptors come from a human donor with multiple sclerosis. The CDR3 runs from the conserved cysteine through the conserved F or W. The D gene is left open where the match is weak. Size values are once, few and many counts, or a class for expanded clones, and some rows have none.

DNA: TGTGCCAGCAGGTCCCTGGGGGAAGCCTACGAGCAGTACTTC
CDR3: CASRSLGEAYEQYF
J: TRBJ2-7
size: .
D: .
V: TRBV5-6

DNA: TGTGCCAGCAGTTTAGGAAGCCCTCAGGGTTCCTACGAGCAGTACTTC
CDR3: CASSLGSPQGSYEQYF
J: TRBJ2-7
size: .
D: .
V: TRBV12-3/TRBV12-4

DNA: TGTGCCAGCAGTTACCCCATATTCATCGAGGACAGGACCTACGAGCAGTACTTC
CDR3: CASSYPIFIEDRTYEQYF
J: TRBJ2-7
size: .
D: TRBD1
V: TRBV6-2/TRBV6-3

DNA: TGTGCCATCAGTGCGAACCGACTAGCGGGATCTGATACGCAGTATTTT
CDR3: CAISANRLAGSDTQYF
J: TRBJ2-3
size: .
D: TRBD2
V: TRBV10-3

DNA: TGCAGCGTTGAAGACGGCCGGAAGGGTCCCGGGGAGCTGTTTTTT
CDR3: CSVEDGRKGPGELFF
J: TRBJ2-2
size: .
D: .
V: TRBV29-1

DNA: TGTGCCAGCATTTTACGACAGGACACTGGAAACACCATATATTTT
CDR3: CASILRQDTGNTIYF
J: TRBJ1-3
size: .
D: .
V: TRBV28

DNA: TGCACCAGCAGCCAAGTCCACAGCGGGGATACGCAGTATTTT
CDR3: CTSSQVHSGDTQYF
J: TRBJ2-3
size: .
D: .
V: TRBV1

DNA: TGTGCCAGCAGCTTGGCCTTTGAACTAGCGGGAGCCTACGAGCAGTACTTC
CDR3: CASSLAFELAGAYEQYF
J: TRBJ2-7
size: .
D: TRBD2
V: TRBV5-6

DNA: TGTGCCAGCAGCTTGGAGGGAAGCTCCTACAATGAGCAGTTCTTC
CDR3: CASSLEGSSYNEQFF
J: TRBJ2-1
size: few
D: .
V: TRBV11-3

DNA: TGTGCCATCAGGGGCTCCTACGAGCAGTACTTC
CDR3: CAIRGSYEQYF
J: TRBJ2-7
size: .
D: .
V: TRBV10-3

DNA: TGCGCCAGCAGCTTGGGGTGGGAGGGGTTATCCTACAATGAGCAGTTCTTC
CDR3: CASSLGWEGLSYNEQFF
J: TRBJ2-1
size: .
D: TRBD2
V: TRBV5-1

DNA: TGTGCCAGCAGTTTATCAAGCCTCGAGCAGTTCTTC
CDR3: CASSLSSLEQFF
J: TRBJ2-1
size: .
D: .
V: TRBV28

DNA: TGTGCCAGCAGCCTGACTACTCCGGGGCCTTTTTCACCCCTCCACTTT
CDR3: CASSLTTPGPFSPLHF
J: TRBJ1-6
size: once
D: .
V: TRBV5-4

DNA: TGTGCCAGCAGTTCAGACTCATACGATGGCTACACCTTC
CDR3: CASSSDSYDGYTF
J: TRBJ1-2
size: .
D: .
V: TRBV12-3/TRBV12-4

DNA: TGTGCCAGCAGCTTCTCGGCGGGAGCCACCGGGGAGCTGTTTTTT
CDR3: CASSFSAGATGELFF
J: TRBJ2-2
size: .
D: TRBD2
V: TRBV5-4

DNA: TGTGCCAGCAGCTTCGACAGGTCCCAGGGGAGGGGGGAGCTGTTTTTT
CDR3: CASSFDRSQGRGELFF
J: TRBJ2-2
size: .
D: .
V: TRBV7-6

DNA: TGTGCCAGCAGCTACGACAGGGTCGAGCAGTACTTC
CDR3: CASSYDRVEQYF
J: TRBJ2-7
size: once
D: TRBD1
V: TRBV7-9

DNA: TGCAGTGCGCTGGGACAGGGGGCAGGTGGAAACACCATATATTTT
CDR3: CSALGQGAGGNTIYF
J: TRBJ1-3
size: .
D: TRBD1
V: TRBV20-1

DNA: TGTGCCAGCACTCTTAACTACAATGAGCAGTTCTTC
CDR3: CASTLNYNEQFF
J: TRBJ2-1
size: .
D: .
V: TRBV12-3/TRBV12-4